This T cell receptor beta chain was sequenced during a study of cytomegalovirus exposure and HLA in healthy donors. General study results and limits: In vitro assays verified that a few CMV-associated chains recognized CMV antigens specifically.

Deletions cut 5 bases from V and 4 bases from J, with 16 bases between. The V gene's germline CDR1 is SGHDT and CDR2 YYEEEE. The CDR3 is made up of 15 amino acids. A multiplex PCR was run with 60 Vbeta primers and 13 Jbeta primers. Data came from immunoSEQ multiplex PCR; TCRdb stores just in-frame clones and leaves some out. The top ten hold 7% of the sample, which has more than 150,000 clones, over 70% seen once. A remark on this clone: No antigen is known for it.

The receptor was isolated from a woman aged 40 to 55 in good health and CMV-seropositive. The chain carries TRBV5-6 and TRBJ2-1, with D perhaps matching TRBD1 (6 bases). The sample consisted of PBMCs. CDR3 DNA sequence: TGTGCCAGCAGGCTCCGCTGGGACACATACAATGAGCAGTTCTTC. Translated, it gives CASRLRWDTYNEQFF.